This T cell receptor beta chain was retrieved from a study of T cell responses to AZD1222 COVID-19 vaccine. Data came from immunoSEQ multiplex PCR; TCRdb stores just in-frame clones and leaves some out. The data show 150,000 or so clones, 90% seen once. The CDR3 runs to 15 residues. V was trimmed by 4 bases and J by 2 bases, leaving 13 bases between them. The V gene's germline CDR1 is SGHRS and CDR2 YFSETQ. The material was peripheral blood, obtained on day 0 of AZD1222 vaccination. V usage is TRBV5-1 and J usage is TRBJ1-5, with D possibly matching TRBD1 (5 bases). The receptor's source is an adult in good health. CDR3 DNA sequence: TGCGCCAGCAGCGACGGGACTGCGGGCAATCAGCCCCAGCATTTT. Its protein is CASSDGTAGNQPQHF.